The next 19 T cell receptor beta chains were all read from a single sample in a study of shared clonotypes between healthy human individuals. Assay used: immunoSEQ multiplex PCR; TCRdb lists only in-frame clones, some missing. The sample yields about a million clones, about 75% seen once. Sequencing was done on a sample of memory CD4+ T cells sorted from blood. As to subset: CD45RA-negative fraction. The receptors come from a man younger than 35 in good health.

The CDR3 here is CASSEIQGAYSPLHF. Written as DNA, the CDR3 is TGTGCCAGCAGTGAAATCCAGGGGGCGTATTCACCCCTCCACTTT. J is TRBJ1-6 and V is TRBV2; 8 positions agree with TRBD1. The CDR3 loop spans 15 amino acids. CDR1 and CDR2 from the germline V gene are SNHLY and FYNNEI. J gave up 8 bases and V 2 bases, and 5 bases lay outside the gene matches.

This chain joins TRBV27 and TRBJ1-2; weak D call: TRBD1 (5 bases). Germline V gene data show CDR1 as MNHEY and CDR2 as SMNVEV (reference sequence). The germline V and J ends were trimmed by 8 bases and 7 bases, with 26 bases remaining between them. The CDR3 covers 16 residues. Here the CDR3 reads CASRSDRQSTSGGYTF. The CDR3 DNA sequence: TGTGCCAGCCGAAGTGATAGACAGTCGACTAGTGGTGGCTACACCTTC.

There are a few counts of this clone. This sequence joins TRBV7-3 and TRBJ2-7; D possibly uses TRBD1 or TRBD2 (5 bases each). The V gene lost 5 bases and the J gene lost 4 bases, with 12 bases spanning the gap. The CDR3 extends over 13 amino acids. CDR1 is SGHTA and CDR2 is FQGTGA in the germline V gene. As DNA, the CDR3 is TGTGCCAGCAGCCTTGGGACCGAGTACGAGCAGTACTTC. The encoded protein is CASSLGTEYEQYF.

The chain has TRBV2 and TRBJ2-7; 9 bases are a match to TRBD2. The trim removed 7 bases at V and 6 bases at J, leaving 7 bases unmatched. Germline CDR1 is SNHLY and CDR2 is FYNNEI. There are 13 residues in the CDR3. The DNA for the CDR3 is TGTGCCAGCACCATAGCGGGAGTTGGCGAGCAGTACTTC. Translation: CASTIAGVGEQYF.

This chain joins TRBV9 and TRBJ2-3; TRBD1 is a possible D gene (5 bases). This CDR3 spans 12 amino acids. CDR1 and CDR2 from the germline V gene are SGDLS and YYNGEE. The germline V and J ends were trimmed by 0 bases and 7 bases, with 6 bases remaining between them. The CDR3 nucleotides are TGTGCCAGCAGCGTAGAGGGGAATACGCAGTATTTT. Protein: CASSVEGNTQYF.

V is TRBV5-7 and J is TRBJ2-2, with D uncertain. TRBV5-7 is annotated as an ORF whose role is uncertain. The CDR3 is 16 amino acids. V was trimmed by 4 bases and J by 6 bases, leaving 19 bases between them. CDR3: CASSIGLLVRPGELFF. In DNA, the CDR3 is TGTGCCAGCAGCATAGGCTTGCTAGTGAGACCCGGGGAGCTGTTTTTT.

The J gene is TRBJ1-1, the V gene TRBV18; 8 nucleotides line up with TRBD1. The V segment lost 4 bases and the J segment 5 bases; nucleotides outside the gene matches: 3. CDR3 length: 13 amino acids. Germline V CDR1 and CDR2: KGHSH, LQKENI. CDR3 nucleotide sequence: TGTGCCAGCTCACTGACAGGGGAGACTGAAGCTTTCTTT. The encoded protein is CASSLTGETEAFF. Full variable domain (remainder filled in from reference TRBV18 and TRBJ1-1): NAGVMQNPRHLVRRRGQEARLRCSPMKGHSHVYWYRQLPEEGLKFMVYLQKENIIDESGMPKERFSAEFPKEGPSILRIQQVVRGDSAAYFCASSLTGETEAFFGQGTRLTVV.

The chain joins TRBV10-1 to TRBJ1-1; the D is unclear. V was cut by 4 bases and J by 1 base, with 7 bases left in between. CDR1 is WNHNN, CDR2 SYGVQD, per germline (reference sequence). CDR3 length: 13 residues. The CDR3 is CASSGGSNTEAFF. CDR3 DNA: TGCGCCAGCAGTGGGGGATCGAACACTGAAGCTTTCTTT.

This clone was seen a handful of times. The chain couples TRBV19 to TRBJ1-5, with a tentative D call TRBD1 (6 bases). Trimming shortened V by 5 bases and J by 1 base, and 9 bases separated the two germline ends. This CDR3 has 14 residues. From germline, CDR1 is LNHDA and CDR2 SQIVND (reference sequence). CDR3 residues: CASSVGQSNQPQHF. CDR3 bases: TGTGCCAGTAGTGTCGGACAGAGCAATCAGCCCCAGCATTTT. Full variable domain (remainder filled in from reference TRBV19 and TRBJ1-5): DGGITQSPKYLFRKEGQNVTLSCEQNLNHDAMYWYRQDPGQGLRLIYYSQIVNDFQKGDIAEGYSVSREKKESFPLTVTSAQKNPTAFYLCASSVGQSNQPQHFGDGTRLSIL.

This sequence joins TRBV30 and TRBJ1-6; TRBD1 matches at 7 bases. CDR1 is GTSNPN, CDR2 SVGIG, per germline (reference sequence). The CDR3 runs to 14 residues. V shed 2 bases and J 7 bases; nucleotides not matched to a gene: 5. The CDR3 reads CAWSRQGDNSPLHF. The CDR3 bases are TGTGCCTGGAGTCGACAGGGTGACAATTCACCCCTCCACTTT.

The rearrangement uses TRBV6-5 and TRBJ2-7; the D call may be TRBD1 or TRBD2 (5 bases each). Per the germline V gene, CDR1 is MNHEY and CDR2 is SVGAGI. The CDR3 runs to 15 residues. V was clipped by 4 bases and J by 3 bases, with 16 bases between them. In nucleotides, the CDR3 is TGTGCCAGCAGTTCCAGGGACGGCGGAGTCTACGAGCAGTACTTC. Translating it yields CASSSRDGGVYEQYF.

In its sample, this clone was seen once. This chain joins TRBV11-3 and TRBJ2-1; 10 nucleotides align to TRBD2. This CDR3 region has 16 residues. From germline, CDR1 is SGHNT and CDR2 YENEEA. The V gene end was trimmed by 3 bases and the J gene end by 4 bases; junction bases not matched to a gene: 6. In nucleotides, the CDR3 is TGTGCCAGCAGCTTCATTAGCGGGGGGCCTTACAATGAGCAGTTCTTC. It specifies CASSFISGGPYNEQFF.

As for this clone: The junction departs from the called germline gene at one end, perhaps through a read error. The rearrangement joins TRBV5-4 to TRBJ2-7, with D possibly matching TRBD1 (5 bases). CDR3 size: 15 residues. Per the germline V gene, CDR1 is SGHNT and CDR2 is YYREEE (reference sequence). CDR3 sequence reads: CASSQYRNDVDEQYF. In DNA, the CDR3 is TGCGCCAGCAGCCAATACAGGAACGACGTCGACGAGCAGTACTTC.

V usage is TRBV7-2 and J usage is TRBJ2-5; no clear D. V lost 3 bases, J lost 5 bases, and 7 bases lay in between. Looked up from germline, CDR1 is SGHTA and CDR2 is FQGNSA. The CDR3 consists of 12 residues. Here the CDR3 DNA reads TGTGCCAGCAGCTTCGGGTGGGAGACCCAGTACTTC. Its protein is CASSFGWETQYF.

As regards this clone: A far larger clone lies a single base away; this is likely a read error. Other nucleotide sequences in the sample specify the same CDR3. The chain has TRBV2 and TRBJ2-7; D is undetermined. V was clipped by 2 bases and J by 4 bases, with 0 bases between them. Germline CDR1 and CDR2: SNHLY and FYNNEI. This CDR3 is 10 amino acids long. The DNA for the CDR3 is TGTGCCAGCAGTGAATACGAGCAGTACTTC. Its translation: CASSEYEQYF.

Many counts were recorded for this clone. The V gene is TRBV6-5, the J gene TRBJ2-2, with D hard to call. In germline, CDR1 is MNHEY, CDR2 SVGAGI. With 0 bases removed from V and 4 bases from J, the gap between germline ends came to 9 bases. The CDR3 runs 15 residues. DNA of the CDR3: TGTGCCAGCAGTTACTCGCCGGCCGTCACCGGGGAGCTGTTTTTT. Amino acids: CASSYSPAVTGELFF.

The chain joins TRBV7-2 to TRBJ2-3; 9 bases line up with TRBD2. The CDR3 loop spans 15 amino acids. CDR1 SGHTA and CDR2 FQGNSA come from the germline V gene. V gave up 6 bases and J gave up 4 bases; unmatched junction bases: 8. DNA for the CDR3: TGTGCCAGCAGGGCCGGGACTAGCTCGGCAGATACGCAGTATTTT. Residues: CASRAGTSSADTQYF.

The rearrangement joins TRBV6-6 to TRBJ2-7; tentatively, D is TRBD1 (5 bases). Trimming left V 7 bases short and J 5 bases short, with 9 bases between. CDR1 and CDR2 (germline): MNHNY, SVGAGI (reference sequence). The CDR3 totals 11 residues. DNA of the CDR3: TGTGCCAGCACCCAGGGCAACGAGCAGTACTTC. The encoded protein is CASTQGNEQYF.

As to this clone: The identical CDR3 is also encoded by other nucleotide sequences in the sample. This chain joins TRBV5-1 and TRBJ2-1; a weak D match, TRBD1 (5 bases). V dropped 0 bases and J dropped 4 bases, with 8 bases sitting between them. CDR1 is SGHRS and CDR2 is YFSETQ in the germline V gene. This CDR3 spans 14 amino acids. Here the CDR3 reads CASSLEGAYNEQFF. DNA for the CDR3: TGCGCCAGCAGCTTGGAAGGGGCGTACAATGAGCAGTTCTTC.